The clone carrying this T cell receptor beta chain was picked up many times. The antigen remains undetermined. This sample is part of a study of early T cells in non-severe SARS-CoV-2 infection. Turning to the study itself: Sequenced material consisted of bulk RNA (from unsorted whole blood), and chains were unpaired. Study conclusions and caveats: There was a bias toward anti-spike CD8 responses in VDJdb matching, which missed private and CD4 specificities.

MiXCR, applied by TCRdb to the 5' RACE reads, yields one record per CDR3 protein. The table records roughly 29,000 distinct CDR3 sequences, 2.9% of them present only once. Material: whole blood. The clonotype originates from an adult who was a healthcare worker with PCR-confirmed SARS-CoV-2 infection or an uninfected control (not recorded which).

In DNA, the CDR3 is TGTGCCAGCAGTCTGGAGGCCGTTACGCAGTATTTT. As protein: CASSLEAVTQYF. V is TRBV6-1 and J is TRBJ2-3; D is perhaps TRBD2 (5 bases). V was clipped by 5 bases and J by 8 bases, with 11 bases between them. The CDR3 is made up of 12 amino acids. Germline loops: CDR1 MNHNS, CDR2 SASEGT.